The 6 T cell receptor beta chains given below trace back to one sample, sequenced in a study of sequential checkpoint blockade in melanoma. Some clones are missing from TCRdb's copy, which holds only in-frame ones; the method was immunoSEQ multiplex PCR. The sample yields roughly 2,200 clones, 23% seen once. Treatment described: randomized to nivolumab then ipilimumab (arm A) or the reverse (arm B). The material was tumor tissue (inferred from file names), obtained from a patient given nivolumab and ipilimumab in sequence. The receptor source for this set is a human donor with melanoma.

This clone is categorized as medium-sized. CDR3: CASSGGTSGTSYEQYF. DNA for the CDR3: TGTGCCAGCAGCGGAGGGACTAGCGGGACCTCCTACGAGCAGTACTTC. V and J are TRBV11-3 and TRBJ2-7, with 13 positions matching TRBD2. The V gene's germline CDR1 is SGHNT and CDR2 YENEEA. V shed 5 bases, J shed 0 bases, and the junction held 4 bases outside the gene matches. The CDR3 has 16 residues. Looking up the rest from reference TRBV11-3 and TRBJ2-7 gives the full variable domain: EAGVVQSPRYKIIEKKQPVAFWCNPISGHNTLYWYLQNLGQGPELLIRYENEEAVDDSQLPKDRFSAERLKGVDSTLKIQPAELGDSAVYLCASSGGTSGTSYEQYFGPGTRLTVT.

This chain joins TRBV4-1 and TRBJ2-7; D not certain. Germline V gene sequence: CDR1 MGHRA, CDR2 YSYEKL. The CDR3 extends over 13 amino acids. V was cut by 6 bases and J by 3 bases, with 12 bases left in between. The CDR3 DNA is TGCGCCAGCAGTGGGGTTCGCCTCTACGAGCAGTACTTC. Its protein product is CASSGVRLYEQYF.

This clone is labeled medium-sized. V gene TRBV11-3 combines with J gene TRBJ2-2; D is perhaps TRBD1 (5 bases). Germline V gene lookup returns CDR1 SGHNT and CDR2 YENEEA. The CDR3 has 14 amino acids. The ends were cut back, 5 bases at V and 7 bases at J, with 14 bases in the middle. The CDR3 protein is CASSQDPQGGELFF. The DNA for the CDR3 is TGTGCCAGCAGCCAGGACCCCCAGGGCGGGGAGCTGTTTTTT.

This clone occurred many times. This sequence joins TRBV11-3 and TRBJ2-1; 14 nucleotides align to TRBD2. V trimming: 5 bases; J trimming: 3 bases; junction bases outside the gene matches: 9. This CDR3 comprises 18 residues. CDR1 is SGHNT, CDR2 YENEEA, per germline. The CDR3 bases are TGTGCCAGCAGCCCAGGGACTAGCGGGAGATTATTCTACAATGAGCAGTTCTTC. It yields the protein CASSPGTSGRLFYNEQFF.

This chain uses TRBV6-8 with TRBJ1-2; 8 positions match TRBD1. This CDR3 spans 16 amino acids. V dropped 5 bases and J dropped 6; count of bases not matched to a gene: 14. CDR1 is MNHGY, CDR2 SAAAGT, per germline. In DNA form, the CDR3 reads TGTGCCAGCAGTAAAGGATCAGGGGGCAATCTTCATGGCTACACCTTC. Encoded protein: CASSKGSGGNLHGYTF.

The rearrangement uses TRBV14 and TRBJ2-1; D is undetermined. The length of the CDR3 is 14 residues. Looked up from germline, CDR1 is SGHDN and CDR2 is FVKESK. V shed 0 bases and J shed 8 bases, with 11 bases lying between them. CDR3 in amino acids: CASSQDLTTYEQFF. CDR3 nucleotide sequence: TGTGCCAGCAGCCAAGATCTGACAACATATGAGCAGTTCTTC.